The 28 T cell receptor beta chains below come from one sample, sequenced in a study of blood T cell repertoires in COVID-19. Here immunoSEQ multiplex PCR was the method, and the copy in TCRdb shows in-frame clones only, minus some. The repertoire holds about 120,000 clones, with about 86% as singletons. Sample: peripheral blood. The receptors were sampled from a woman aged 45-65 years with active or convalescent COVID-19.

The gene calls are TRBV18 and TRBJ2-2, with D perhaps matching TRBD1 (5 bases). CDR1 KGHSH and CDR2 LQKENI come from the germline V gene. V was trimmed by 11 bases and J by 6 bases, leaving 16 bases between them. The CDR3 is 13 amino acids. CDR3 sequence reads: CAGMTDVPGELFF. CDR3 nucleotides: TGTGCCGGAATGACAGATGTTCCCGGGGAGCTGTTTTTT.

The chain is built from TRBV27 and TRBJ2-3, with no clear D. The CDR3 is 14 residues long. The ends were cut back, 1 base at V and 1 base at J, with 6 bases in the middle. Germline V gene data show CDR1 as MNHEY and CDR2 as SMNVEV (reference sequence). CDR3 loop: CASSLLVGTDTQYF. The CDR3 DNA reads TGTGCCAGCAGTTTATTAGTCGGCACAGATACGCAGTATTTT.

This clone has only one observation. The rearrangement uses TRBV28 and TRBJ1-5; D is perhaps TRBD1 (5 bases). V lost 5 bases and J lost 3, with 17 bases in between. CDR1 MDHEN and CDR2 SYDVKM come from the germline V gene. The length of the CDR3 is 16 residues. DNA of the CDR3: TGTGCCAGCAGTGGGGGGGTCGGGGGTCCCAATCAGCCCCAGCATTTT. Protein: CASSGGVGGPNQPQHF. Drawing the rest from reference TRBV28 and TRBJ1-5, the complete variable domain is DVKVTQSSRYLVKRTGEKVFLECVQDMDHENMFWYRQDPGLGLRLIYFSYDVKMKEKGDIPEGYSVSREKKERFSLILESASTNQTSMYLCASSGGVGGPNQPQHFGDGTRLSIL.

The chain has TRBV28 and TRBJ1-2; possible D gene TRBD1, 5 bases. Germline assignment: CDR1 MDHEN and CDR2 SYDVKM. Trimming took off 10 bases at V and 4 bases at J, with 13 bases between the two ends. This CDR3 has 12 amino acids. CDR3 bases: TGTGCCACAACCCAGGGTTCCTATGGCTACACCTTC. Translating gives CATTQGSYGYTF.

The chain is built from TRBV5-8 and TRBJ1-4; 7 nucleotides align to TRBD1. Unmatched junction bases numbered 2, after V lost 0 bases and J lost 3 bases. The CDR3 is made up of 15 amino acids. In germline, CDR1 is SGHTS, CDR2 YDEGEE. DNA of the CDR3: TGTGCCAGCAGCTTGGAGGGGACAGCTAATGAAAAACTGTTTTTT. Its translation is CASSLEGTANEKLFF.

The J gene is TRBJ1-4, the V gene TRBV28; D is possibly TRBD1 (6 bases). Germline loops: CDR1 MDHEN, CDR2 SYDVKM. The CDR3 spans 16 residues. Trimming pared 5 bases from V and 3 bases from J, leaving 16 bases between. The CDR3 DNA reads as TGTGCCAGCAGTCGAAAACAGGGCAGGGCTAATGAAAAACTGTTTTTT. The encoded protein is CASSRKQGRANEKLFF.

This chain uses TRBV4-2 with TRBJ2-3, with D maybe TRBD1 (5 bases). This CDR3 is 15 amino acids long. Trimming pared 1 base from V and 2 bases from J, leaving 10 bases between. CDR1 and CDR2 (germline): LGHNA, YNFKEQ. CDR3 protein: CASSQVDSDTDTQYF. In DNA form, the CDR3 reads TGTGCCAGCAGCCAAGTCGACAGCGACACAGATACGCAGTATTTT.

The chain has TRBV7-8 and TRBJ1-5, with 7 bases lining up with TRBD1. Germline CDR1 SGHVS, CDR2 FQNEAQ. J gave up 0 bases and V 0 bases, and 5 bases lay outside the gene matches. This CDR3 is built from 17 residues. The CDR3 loop is CASSLAQTGNSNQPQHF. CDR3 in DNA: TGTGCCAGCAGCTTAGCGCAGACAGGGAATAGCAATCAGCCCCAGCATTTT.

Only a few counts were recorded for this clone. The rearrangement links TRBV28 to TRBJ1-2; maybe TRBD1 (6 bases). The CDR3 spans 14 residues. Germline V gene data show CDR1 as MDHEN and CDR2 as SYDVKM. V shed 5 bases and J shed 2 bases, with 12 bases lying between them. CDR3 bases: TGTGCCAGCAGTATAACAGGGCGCAACTATGGCTACACCTTC. It encodes CASSITGRNYGYTF.

The chain uses TRBV18 and TRBJ2-1; a possible D gene is TRBD2 (6 bases). Germline V gene data show CDR1 as KGHSH and CDR2 as LQKENI. The V end was cut by 5 bases, the J end by 7 bases, with 15 bases between. The CDR3 extends over 14 amino acids. CDR3 nucleotide sequence: TGTGCCAGCTCAGAATCGGGACTCCATAATGAGCAGTTCTTC. It yields the protein CASSESGLHNEQFF.

V is TRBV3-1 (or the pseudogene TRBV3-2) and J is TRBJ2-1; 12 bases are shared with TRBD2. The CDR3 covers 17 residues. Germline loops: CDR1 LGHDT, CDR2 YNNKEL (reference sequence). With 1 base clipped from V and 6 bases from J, the junction kept 7 bases outside the gene matches. Here the CDR3 DNA reads TGTGCCAGCAGCCAAGTTCTGACTAGCGGGAGTCCCAATGAGCAGTTCTTC. This codes for CASSQVLTSGSPNEQFF.

The table lists this clone with a few counts. The chain combines TRBV11-2 with TRBJ2-5; 10 positions agree with TRBD1. This CDR3 contains 14 residues. The V and J ends lost 5 bases and 5 bases, in that order; junction bases with no gene match: 5. Germline CDR1 SGHAT, CDR2 FQNNGV. The CDR3 sequence is CASSRGQGGETQYF. The CDR3 bases are TGTGCCAGCAGCCGAGGACAGGGGGGGGAGACCCAGTACTTC.

This chain links TRBV29-1 with TRBJ2-7; 10 bases agree with TRBD1. Germline-derived CDR1 and CDR2 are SQVTM and ANQGSEA. J lost 2 bases, V lost 7 bases, and 5 bases had no gene match. The CDR3 runs 13 residues. CDR3 nucleotides: TGCAGCGCCGGGACAGGGGACACCTACGAGCAGTACTTC. Translating it yields CSAGTGDTYEQYF.

V usage is TRBV6-6 and J usage is TRBJ1-4; 7 bases fit TRBD1. The CDR3 consists of 15 residues. Looked up from germline, CDR1 is MNHNY and CDR2 is SVGAGI (reference sequence). Trimming at V came to 2 bases and at J to 6 bases, leaving 6 bases not matched to a gene. The CDR3 loop is CASSYPFQGDEKLFF. CDR3 DNA sequence: TGTGCCAGCAGTTACCCCTTTCAGGGGGATGAAAAACTGTTTTTT.

The chain recombines TRBV15 with TRBJ1-5; unclear D gene. The CDR3 is 13 amino acids. The V gene's germline CDR1 is LNHNV and CDR2 YYDKDF (reference sequence). The germline V and J ends were trimmed by 0 bases and 6 bases, with 6 bases remaining between them. The CDR3 DNA is TGTGCCACCAGCAGAGATCAGGCTCAGCCCCAGCATTTT. Its translation is CATSRDQAQPQHF.

The CDR3 loop is CASSKFTGPGNTIYF. CDR3 DNA sequence: TGTGCCAGTAGTAAGTTCACAGGGCCCGGAAACACCATATATTTT. The chain links TRBV19 to TRBJ1-3, with a tentative D call TRBD1 (6 bases). This CDR3 spans 15 amino acids. V was shortened by 4 bases and J by 4 bases, with 14 bases between the two germline ends. From germline, CDR1 is LNHDA and CDR2 SQIVND (reference sequence).

The rearrangement uses TRBV30 and TRBJ1-2; tentatively, D is TRBD1 (5 bases). Trimming took off 5 bases at V and 4 bases at J, with 8 bases between the two ends. The CDR3 length is 11 residues. Germline-derived CDR1 and CDR2 are GTSNPN and SVGIG (reference sequence). DNA for the CDR3: TGTGCCTGGTCGACAGTCTATGGCTACACCTTC. It codes for CAWSTVYGYTF.

V gene TRBV6-5 combines with J gene TRBJ1-1; 8 bases line up with TRBD1. The J segment lost 4 bases and the V segment lost 8 bases, leaving 6 bases of the junction unmatched. Germline V CDR1 and CDR2: MNHEY, SVGAGI. This CDR3 has 13 amino acids. CDR3 DNA sequence: TGTGCCAGCCGAGAGACAGGGGTCACTGAAGCTTTCTTT. It yields the protein CASRETGVTEAFF.

The V gene is TRBV18, the J gene TRBJ1-1, with D unresolved. CDR3 size: 15 residues. The V end lost 2 bases, the J end lost 2 bases, and 12 bases lay between the germline ends. Germline loops: CDR1 KGHSH, CDR2 LQKENI. The CDR3 sequence: CASSPRRVSNTEAFF. The CDR3, as DNA: TGTGCCAGCTCACCAAGGAGAGTTTCTAACACTGAAGCTTTCTTT.

The gene calls are TRBV30 and TRBJ2-1, with 7 nucleotides matching TRBD2. Germline assignment: CDR1 GTSNPN and CDR2 SVGIG (reference sequence). The V and J ends lost 1 base and 2 bases, in that order; junction bases with no gene match: 8. The CDR3 consists of 16 residues. CDR3 DNA: TGTGCCTGGAGTGACACCGGGACTACCGCCTACAATGAGCAGTTCTTC. This translates into CAWSDTGTTAYNEQFF.

The CDR3 region has the DNA TGTGCCAGCAGCTTGGGGACAGGTTTGGTGGGAACCCAGTACTTC. Translated, it gives CASSLGTGLVGTQYF. The V gene is TRBV5-5, the J gene TRBJ2-5; 7 nucleotides agree with TRBD1. Germline V gives CDR1 SGHKS, CDR2 YYEKEE (reference sequence). V shed 0 bases, J shed 8 bases, and the junction held 10 bases outside the gene matches. The CDR3 loop spans 15 amino acids.

The chain links TRBV5-1 to TRBJ1-2; 9 nucleotides agree with TRBD1. The CDR3 covers 13 residues. CDR1 is SGHRS, CDR2 YFSETQ, per germline. The V segment lost 4 bases and the J segment 4 bases; nucleotides outside the gene matches: 2. CDR3 coding DNA: TGCGCCAGCAGCCCGGGACAGGGCTATGGCTACACCTTC. This encodes CASSPGQGYGYTF.

The chain employs TRBV28 and TRBJ2-3; TRBD1 is a possible D gene (5 bases). CDR1 is MDHEN, CDR2 SYDVKM, per germline. The CDR3 is made up of 15 amino acids. V was pared by 6 bases and J by 4 bases, with 17 bases between. CDR3 amino acids: CASRLDPWGADTQYF. In DNA form, the CDR3 reads TGTGCCAGCAGACTGGACCCGTGGGGCGCAGATACGCAGTATTTT.

The chain employs TRBV30 and TRBJ2-7; possible D gene TRBD1, 6 bases. This CDR3 spans 13 amino acids. Germline CDR1 reads GTSNPN; CDR2 reads SVGIG (reference sequence). V dropped 1 base and J dropped 2 bases, with 9 bases sitting between them. The CDR3: CAWSADRPYEQYF. DNA for the CDR3: TGTGCCTGGAGTGCAGACAGGCCCTACGAGCAGTACTTC.

This chain connects TRBV7-9 to TRBJ2-5; the D gene is possibly TRBD1 (8 bases). Germline assignment: CDR1 SEHNR and CDR2 FQNEAQ (reference sequence). The ends were cut back, 8 bases at V and 4 bases at J, with 20 bases in the middle. This CDR3 has 15 residues. This CDR3 reads CASGGAGGAGETQYF. Written as DNA, the CDR3 is TGTGCCAGCGGGGGGGCAGGGGGCGCGGGAGAGACCCAGTACTTC.

This clone was detected only once. The CDR3 nucleotides are TGTGCCAGCAGTGAGTCTAGCACAGATACGCAGTATTTT. It codes for CASSESSTDTQYF. The chain recombines TRBV27 with TRBJ2-3; D is unclear. Germline CDR1 is MNHEY and CDR2 is SMNVEV (reference sequence). V was trimmed by 5 bases and J by 0 bases, leaving 6 bases between them. The CDR3 is 13 amino acids.

This clone was seen a single time. This sequence joins TRBV4-2 and TRBJ2-2, with no clear D. CDR1 is LGHNA and CDR2 is YNFKEQ in the germline V gene. CDR3 size: 13 residues. The V end was cut by 2 bases, the J end by 5 bases, with 6 bases between. In DNA form, the CDR3 reads TGTGCCAGCAGCCAACGGTCGACCGGGGAGCTGTTTTTT. This translates into CASSQRSTGELFF.

On this clone itself: Within the sample, other DNA sequences also encode this same CDR3. The V call is TRBV3-1 (or the pseudogene TRBV3-2), the J call TRBJ1-1; unclear D gene. Germline V lookup: CDR1 LGHDT, CDR2 YNNKEL (reference sequence). V lost 1 base, J lost 0 bases, and 6 bases lay in between. CDR3 size: 14 residues. The CDR3 coding sequence is TGTGCCAGCAGCCAAGTTGGAGTGAACACTGAAGCTTTCTTT. It codes for CASSQVGVNTEAFF.